This T cell receptor (beta chain) was recorded in a study of T-cell memory formation after mild COVID-19. The wider study: Among the donors, TCR clusters were largely specific to each donor.

Study-wide findings and caveats: Clones shrinking from day 15 to 85 showed even CD4/CD8 mixes; later expanders tilted CD4+. Clones that contracted clustered mainly in CM and EM if CD4+ and in EMRA if CD8+.

The table lists this clonotype with a few counts. Its specificity is unknown. Germline assignment: CDR1 DFQATT and CDR2 SNEGSKA (reference sequence). V dropped 3 bases and J dropped 10 bases, with 13 bases sitting between them. The CDR3 spans 12 residues. Amplification by 5'RACE using constant-segment primers produced TCR alpha and TCR beta cDNA libraries that carried sample barcodes and UMIs. TCRdb recomputed calls from the 5' RACE reads with MiXCR, one row per CDR3 protein. Counted here are roughly 370,000 distinct CDR3 sequences, 16% occurring once; the ten biggest clones make up approximately 21%.

V usage is TRBV20-1 and J usage is TRBJ2-1, with no clear D. Material for sequencing was PBMCs or a T cell subset sorted from them (not recorded which). The receptor was derived from a young man who had mild COVID-19 (a few samples of this study predate the infection). Cell type and time point are not known. The CDR3 region has the DNA TGCAGTGCTAGCCACCCCGGACCGGAGCAGTTCTTC. This encodes CSASHPGPEQFF.